This is a list of T cell receptor beta chains from one sample in a study of PD-1 blockade in classical Hodgkin lymphoma. Profiled with immunoSEQ multiplex PCR; TCRdb holds only in-frame clones, not every one. The sample records about 21,000 clones, over 65% being singletons. This sample comprised peripheral blood mononuclear cells (PBMCs), obtained at baseline. These receptors originate from a human donor with classical Hodgkin lymphoma. Both conserved end residues are part of each CDR3. The order of the fields is D gene, clone size, V gene, J gene, CDR3 protein, CDR3 DNA. A D gene is named only where the DNA matches it firmly. Size tells how often a clone was seen (once, few, many) or the class of an expanded clone, and some rows leave it out.

D: .; size: few; V: TRBV5-6; J: TRBJ2-1; CDR3: CASSLGGIGHNEQFF; DNA: TGTGCCAGCAGCTTGGGGGGAATTGGGCACAATGAGCAGTTCTTC
D: .; size: .; V: TRBV6-1; J: TRBJ2-1; CDR3: CASSESPNSYNEQFF; DNA: TGTGCCAGCAGTGAGAGCCCCAACTCCTACAATGAGCAGTTCTTC
D: .; size: medium-sized; V: TRBV23-1; J: TRBJ1-5; CDR3: CASSHLGQPLGNQPQHF; DNA: TGCGCCAGCAGTCACCTAGGACAGCCTCTAGGCAATCAGCCCCAGCATTTT
D: TRBD1; size: .; V: TRBV18; J: TRBJ1-1; CDR3: CASSPLDRGRKTEAFF; DNA: TGTGCCAGCTCACCACTTGACAGGGGGCGAAAGACTGAAGCTTTCTTT
D: .; size: once; V: TRBV4-1; J: TRBJ2-7; CDR3: CASSQEEGSSYEQYF; DNA: TGCGCCAGCAGCCAAGAAGAAGGCAGTTCCTACGAGCAGTACTTC
D: .; size: .; V: TRBV7-2; J: TRBJ2-2; CDR3: CASSLPGAGELFF; DNA: TGTGCCAGCAGCTTACCCGGGGCCGGGGAGCTGTTTTTT
D: .; size: .; V: TRBV5-4; J: TRBJ1-2; CDR3: CASSLEGPYGYTF; DNA: TGTGCCAGCAGCTTGGAAGGCCCCTATGGCTACACCTTC
D: .; size: .; V: TRBV11-2; J: TRBJ1-1; CDR3: CASSLELYAEAFF; DNA: TGTGCCAGCAGCTTAGAATTATACGCTGAAGCTTTCTTT
D: .; size: .; V: TRBV25-1; J: TRBJ2-2; CDR3: CASSASSTLTGHTGELFF; DNA: TGTGCCAGCAGTGCCTCCTCAACCCTCACAGGGCACACCGGGGAGCTGTTTTTT
D: TRBD2; size: .; V: TRBV5-4; J: TRBJ2-1; CDR3: CASSFDSGSLNGQFF; DNA: TGTGCCAGCAGCTTCGATAGCGGGAGCTTGAATGGGCAGTTCTTC
D: .; size: once; V: TRBV4-3; J: TRBJ2-5; CDR3: CASSQEDSPSGTQYF; DNA: TGCGCCAGCAGCCAAGAAGACAGTCCCTCGGGGACCCAGTACTTC
D: .; size: .; V: TRBV15; J: TRBJ1-3; CDR3: CATSRAISSGNTIYF; DNA: TGTGCCACCAGCAGAGCTATTAGCTCTGGAAACACCATATATTTT
D: .; size: medium-sized; V: TRBV2; J: TRBJ2-2; CDR3: CASRDSPGELFF; DNA: TGTGCCAGCAGGGACAGCCCCGGGGAGCTGTTTTTT
D: .; size: .; V: TRBV2; J: TRBJ1-1; CDR3: CASRIQNTANTEAFF; DNA: TGTGCCAGCAGAATCCAAAATACAGCGAACACTGAAGCTTTCTTT
D: .; size: .; V: TRBV5-5; J: TRBJ2-5; CDR3: CASSLSGSSWVQYF; DNA: TGTGCCAGCAGCTTATCCGGGAGCAGCTGGGTTCAGTACTTC
D: TRBD2; size: .; V: TRBV10-3; J: TRBJ2-2; CDR3: CAIGLAGNTGELFF; DNA: TGTGCCATCGGCCTAGCGGGAAACACCGGGGAGCTGTTTTTT
D: TRBD1; size: .; V: TRBV5-1; J: TRBJ1-2; CDR3: CASSLGDREYGYTF; DNA: TGCGCCAGCAGCTTGGGGGACAGGGAATATGGCTACACCTTC
D: .; size: few; V: TRBV10-1; J: TRBJ1-1; CDR3: CASSRRAGFEAFF; DNA: TGCGCCAGCTCCCGGCGGGCAGGATTCGAAGCTTTCTTT
D: .; size: .; V: TRBV11-2; J: TRBJ2-5; CDR3: CASSLAPGPALQETQYF; DNA: TGTGCCAGCAGCTTAGCTCCTGGGCCAGCCCTCCAAGAGACCCAGTACTTC
D: .; size: few; V: TRBV6-5; J: TRBJ2-4; CDR3: CASSSPTGRTKNIQYF; DNA: TGTGCCAGCAGTTCCCCAACGGGTAGAACCAAAAACATTCAGTACTTC
D: .; size: .; V: TRBV5-1; J: TRBJ2-5; CDR3: CASSLDTGEETQYF; DNA: TGCGCCAGCAGCTTGGATACGGGGGAAGAGACCCAGTACTTC
D: TRBD1; size: many; V: TRBV9; J: TRBJ2-7; CDR3: CASSVGDRGSSYEQYF; DNA: TGTGCCAGCAGCGTAGGGGACAGGGGGAGCTCCTACGAGCAGTACTTC
D: TRBD1; size: .; V: TRBV11-2; J: TRBJ2-5; CDR3: CASSFATGVGETQYF; DNA: TGTGCCAGCAGCTTCGCAACAGGGGTCGGGGAGACCCAGTACTTC
D: .; size: .; V: TRBV7-9; J: TRBJ2-3; CDR3: CASSLFPDTQYF; DNA: TGTGCCAGCAGCTTATTTCCAGATACGCAGTATTTT
D: .; size: .; V: TRBV6-5; J: TRBJ1-5; CDR3: CASSWGNQPQHF; DNA: TGTGCCAGCAGTTGGGGCAATCAGCCCCAGCATTTT
D: TRBD1; size: once; V: TRBV11-2; J: TRBJ2-7; CDR3: CASSYRTGTSYEQYF; DNA: TGTGCCAGCAGCTACCGGACAGGGACATCCTACGAGCAGTACTTC
D: .; size: .; V: TRBV2; J: TRBJ1-5; CDR3: CASREDSNQPQHF; DNA: TGTGCCAGCAGGGAAGATAGCAATCAGCCCCAGCATTTT
D: .; size: .; V: TRBV19; J: TRBJ2-7; CDR3: CASSIDLGVYEQYF; DNA: TGTGCCAGTAGTATAGACCTGGGAGTCTACGAGCAGTACTTC
D: TRBD1; size: .; V: TRBV13; J: TRBJ2-5; CDR3: CASSSPGTGGAETQYF; DNA: TGTGCCAGCAGCTCGCCCGGGACAGGGGGCGCAGAGACCCAGTACTTC
D: .; size: .; V: TRBV30; J: TRBJ1-2; CDR3: CAWSREGAANYGYTF; DNA: TGTGCCTGGAGCAGGGAGGGAGCTGCTAACTATGGCTACACCTTC
D: TRBD1; size: .; V: TRBV18; J: TRBJ2-7; CDR3: CASSPGTGGEQYF; DNA: TGTGCCAGCTCACCCGGGACAGGGGGCGAGCAGTACTTC